This T cell receptor (beta chain) was captured in a study of T cell repertoires in cytomegalovirus infection. Across the study: Signatures in public TCR beta sequences pointed to both CMV infection and matching HLA type. Study-wide findings and caveats: People with CMV and the relevant HLA were identified by cumulative public TCR beta family frequency.

Germline V lookup: CDR1 MNHNY, CDR2 SVGAGI (reference sequence). CDR3 length: 15 amino acids. With 0 bases removed from V and 4 bases from J, the gap between germline ends came to 12 bases. MiXCR, applied by TCRdb to the reads, yields one record per CDR3 protein. Here the sample spans about 740,000 distinct CDR3 sequences, roughly a third being singletons. A note on this clonotype: Its antigen is undetermined.

The sequenced material came from PBMCs. The rearrangement uses TRBV6-6 and TRBJ1-2; D remains ambiguous. This sequence originates from a human donor in good health (CMV status not recorded). Some clones in this sample may be carry-over from other donors' samples. CDR3 coding DNA: TGTGCCAGCAGTTACTCGTTCTTGGGGTTCTATGGCTACACCTTC. Amino acid sequence: CASSYSFLGFYGYTF.